The 27 T cell receptor beta chains below were found in one sample sequenced in a study of blood T cell repertoires in COVID-19. Data came from immunoSEQ multiplex PCR; TCRdb stores just in-frame clones and leaves some out. The sample lists tens of thousands of clones; 80% to 90% were seen once. The specimen sequenced was peripheral blood. These receptors originate from a woman aged 60-75 years with acute or convalescent COVID-19.

J is TRBJ2-7 and V is TRBV5-1, with a possible D match to TRBD1 (8 bases). Germline lookup yields CDR1 SGHRS and CDR2 YFSETQ. V lost 4 bases and J 3 bases, leaving 14 bases between the germline ends. This CDR3 is built from 14 residues. The CDR3 coding sequence is TGCGCCAGCAGCGGAACAGGGGGGGACTACGAGCAGTACTTC. Translated, it gives CASSGTGGDYEQYF.

The rearrangement uses TRBV5-1 and TRBJ1-1; 7 bases align to TRBD1. Germline V CDR1 and CDR2: SGHRS, YFSETQ. V lost 4 bases to trimming and J lost 0 bases; unmatched junction nucleotides: 3. The CDR3 is 14 amino acids. In nucleotides, the CDR3 is TGCGCCAGCAGCGAGGGACAGATGAACACTGAAGCTTTCTTT. It specifies CASSEGQMNTEAFF.

The chain carries TRBV14 and TRBJ1-2; D perhaps matches TRBD1 (6 bases). CDR3 length equals 13 residues. V was pared by 8 bases and J by 4 bases, with 14 bases between. The germline V gene has CDR1 SGHDN and CDR2 FVKESK. CDR3 in amino acids: CASSVQGSYGYTF. CDR3 in DNA: TGTGCCAGCTCCGTCCAGGGGAGCTATGGCTACACCTTC.

This chain uses TRBV6-5 with TRBJ1-2, with a weak D call TRBD1 (6 bases). The germline gives CDR1 MNHEY, CDR2 SVGAGI. Trimming shortened V by 7 bases and J by 0 bases, and 12 bases separated the two germline ends. The CDR3 loop spans 14 amino acids. The CDR3 DNA is TGTGCCAGCAACCAGACAGGCCCTAACTATGGCTACACCTTC. Amino acids: CASNQTGPNYGYTF.

This clone turned up a few times. The chain joins TRBV19 to TRBJ1-5; no clear D gene. CDR1 LNHDA and CDR2 SQIVND come from the germline V gene (reference sequence). The CDR3 has 17 residues. The germline V and J ends were trimmed by 3 bases and 1 base, with 16 bases remaining between them. The DNA of the CDR3 is TGTGCCAGTAGTATTAAGAAGGCTAGTGCCAGCAATCAGCCCCAGCATTTT. Its translation: CASSIKKASASNQPQHF.

This chain connects TRBV12-3 or TRBV12-4 to TRBJ1-1, with a possible D match to TRBD1 (5 bases). Trimming pared 6 bases from V and 4 bases from J, leaving 12 bases between. The CDR3 contains 13 residues. The CDR3 loop reads CASSQGLGTEAFF. The CDR3 DNA sequence: TGTGCCAGCAGCCAGGGATTGGGCACTGAAGCTTTCTTT.

The rearrangement joins TRBV4-1 to TRBJ1-4; maybe TRBD1 (5 bases). Trimming took 3 bases from V and 8 from J, leaving 16 bases between them. The CDR3 totals 15 residues. The germline CDR1 and CDR2 sequences are MGHRA and YSYEKL. CDR3 bases: TGCGCCAGCAGCCATCTCGGGGGGGTAGGGGAAAAACTGTTTTTT. Its translation: CASSHLGGVGEKLFF.

The chain combines TRBV2 with TRBJ2-2; TRBD2 is a possible D gene (5 bases). In germline, CDR1 is SNHLY, CDR2 FYNNEI. The CDR3 runs to 13 residues. V shed 6 bases and J shed 4 bases, with 9 bases lying between them. The CDR3 region is CASRKDSTGELFF. Written as DNA, the CDR3 is TGTGCCAGCAGGAAGGACTCCACCGGGGAGCTGTTTTTT.

This chain joins TRBV6-6 and TRBJ2-1; 14 bases are a match to TRBD2. Germline V lookup: CDR1 MNHNY, CDR2 SVGAGI (reference sequence). This CDR3 contains 15 residues. V lost 5 bases, J lost 5 bases, and 2 bases stayed unmatched. The CDR3 DNA reads TGTGCCAGCAGTCCGACTAGCGGGAGGGACAATGAGCAGTTCTTC. Protein: CASSPTSGRDNEQFF.

This chain uses TRBV28 with TRBJ2-3; possibly TRBD2 for D (6 bases). V was pared by 4 bases and J by 11 bases, with 16 bases between. CDR1 and CDR2 (germline): MDHEN, SYDVKM. There are 13 residues in the CDR3. The CDR3 DNA follows: TGTGCCAGCAGTTCCCCTAGCGAAAAGGGGCAGTATTTT. This gives the protein CASSSPSEKGQYF.

The J gene is TRBJ2-7, the V gene TRBV4-2; 9 nucleotides agree with TRBD2. J gave up 6 bases and V 2 bases, and 8 bases lay outside the gene matches. The CDR3 spans 15 residues. Germline V gene data show CDR1 as LGHNA and CDR2 as YNFKEQ. In DNA form, the CDR3 reads TGTGCCAGCAGCCAATGGTCTAGCGGGATCGTCGAGCAGTACTTC. It specifies CASSQWSSGIVEQYF.

The rearrangement links TRBV11-2 to TRBJ1-4; no clear D gene. The CDR3 totals 16 residues. V was cut by 5 bases and J by 1 base, with 14 bases left in between. Germline CDR1 reads SGHAT; CDR2 reads FQNNGV. The CDR3 region has the DNA TGTGCCAGCAGCCTTCAAATGGCAGTAACTAATGAAAAACTGTTTTTT. Translation: CASSLQMAVTNEKLFF.

CDR3 sequence (DNA): TGTGCCAGCAGCAGGGGGTTCAATCAGCCCCAGCATTTT. Its translation: CASSRGFNQPQHF. The chain couples TRBV12-3 or TRBV12-4 to TRBJ1-5, with 7 bases that match TRBD1. V lost 6 bases, J lost 3 bases, and 2 bases stayed unmatched. The CDR3 spans 13 residues.

The chain has TRBV30 and TRBJ2-7, with D possibly matching TRBD2 (5 bases). V lost 4 bases and J lost 7, with 23 bases in between. Germline CDR1 reads GTSNPN; CDR2 reads SVGIG (reference sequence). The CDR3 is made up of 15 amino acids. Written as DNA, the CDR3 is TGTGCCTGGAACGGCCAGACCTCTAGGAGGTGGGAGCAGTACTTC. It is translated as CAWNGQTSRRWEQYF. The variable domain in full, with the rest retrieved from reference TRBV30 and TRBJ2-7, is SQTIHQWPATLVQPVGSPLSLECTVEGTSNPNLYWYRQAAGRGLQLLFYSVGIGQISSEVPQNLSASRPQDRQFILSSKKLLLSDSGFYLCAWNGQTSRRWEQYFGPGTRLTVT.

The V gene is TRBV24-1, the J gene TRBJ2-3, with 8 bases lining up with TRBD1. The length of the CDR3 is 15 residues. Unmatched junction bases numbered 8, after V lost 5 bases and J lost 5 bases. CDR1 and CDR2 (germline): KGHDR, SFDVKD. CDR3 in amino acids: CATSAGQGRKDTQYF. DNA for the CDR3: TGTGCCACCAGTGCCGGACAGGGCAGAAAAGATACGCAGTATTTT.

V is TRBV7-2 and J is TRBJ1-1; no clear D. CDR1 SGHTA and CDR2 FQGNSA come from the germline V gene. The CDR3 runs to 12 residues. V lost 3 bases, J lost 7 bases, and 9 bases lay in between. CDR3 amino acids: CASSFFRGEAFF. The CDR3 nucleotides read TGTGCCAGCAGCTTTTTCCGGGGTGAAGCTTTCTTT.

The rearrangement joins TRBV28 to TRBJ1-2; D call uncertain. Germline CDR1 MDHEN, CDR2 SYDVKM. Trimming pared 3 bases from V and 5 bases from J, leaving 13 bases between. The CDR3 extends over 14 amino acids. Written as DNA, the CDR3 is TGTGCCAGCAGTTTCAACATCGGGAGATATGGCTACACCTTC. It specifies CASSFNIGRYGYTF.

This chain uses TRBV5-1 with TRBJ1-2; maybe TRBD1 (5 bases). In germline, CDR1 is SGHRS, CDR2 YFSETQ. The germline V and J ends were trimmed by 0 bases and 8 bases, with 14 bases remaining between them. This CDR3 region has 14 residues. The CDR3 is CASSLVSQGEGYTF. The CDR3 coding sequence is TGCGCCAGCAGCTTGGTGTCGCAGGGTGAAGGCTACACCTTC.

Only one count was recorded for this clone. The rearrangement uses TRBV21-1 and TRBJ2-7; TRBD2 is the table's D call, not checked against the DNA. TRBV21-1 is termed a pseudogene. The CDR3 covers 13 residues. CDR3: CASRGENLYEQYF. The CDR3 DNA reads TGTGCCAGCAGGGGAGAAAATTTATACGAGCAGTACTTC.

The chain employs TRBV19 and TRBJ2-1; 15 nucleotides align to TRBD2. The CDR3 sequence is 18 residues long. Germline V CDR1 and CDR2: LNHDA, SQIVND (reference sequence). The J segment lost 3 bases and the V segment lost 3 bases, leaving 6 bases of the junction unmatched. The CDR3 DNA reads as TGTGCCAGTAGTATCGAAGGACTAGCGGGAGGGGTCTACAATGAGCAGTTCTTC. It yields the protein CASSIEGLAGGVYNEQFF.

The genes are TRBV7-2 and TRBJ1-2; unclear D gene. The length of the CDR3 is 11 residues. Per germline, CDR1 SGHTA and CDR2 FQGNSA. Trimming took 2 bases from V and 7 from J, leaving 5 bases between them. CDR3 sequence reads: CASSLLRGYTF. The DNA of the CDR3 is TGTGCCAGCAGCTTACTTCGTGGCTACACCTTC.

The chain combines TRBV9 with TRBJ2-5; 7 bases fit TRBD2. The CDR3 loop spans 14 amino acids. Germline V gene data show CDR1 as SGDLS and CDR2 as YYNGEE. After removal of 0 bases from V and 2 bases from J, the junction contained 1 base not matched to a gene. CDR3 coding DNA: TGTGCCAGCAGCGTAGGAGCGGGGCAAGAGACCCAGTACTTC. Translation: CASSVGAGQETQYF.

The V gene is TRBV7-6, the J gene TRBJ2-3; the D gene is possibly TRBD2 (5 bases). The CDR3 extends over 14 amino acids. Looked up from germline, CDR1 is SGHVS and CDR2 is FNYEAQ. Between the trimmed V and J ends, which lost 3 bases and 4 bases, there was a span of 11 bases. The CDR3 region is CASSLGETSDTQYF. The CDR3 region has the DNA TGTGCCAGCAGCTTGGGAGAAACGTCAGATACGCAGTATTTT.

The V gene is TRBV6-5, the J gene TRBJ2-7, with TRBD1 as a possible D gene (7 bases). The V gene's germline CDR1 is MNHEY and CDR2 SVGAGI. With 4 bases removed from V and 4 bases from J, the gap between germline ends came to 17 bases. The CDR3 runs 15 residues. This CDR3 reads CASSSPGGRNYEQYF. In DNA form, the CDR3 reads TGTGCCAGCAGTTCCCCAGGGGGGAGGAATTACGAGCAGTACTTC.

CDR3 region: CASDTGPRSGNTIYF. DNA for the CDR3: TGTGCCAGCGATACAGGGCCGAGGTCTGGAAACACCATATATTTT. V gene TRBV6-5 combines with J gene TRBJ1-3; tentatively, D is TRBD1 (6 bases). V dropped 8 bases and J dropped 1 base, with 15 bases sitting between them. The CDR3 has 15 residues. Per germline, CDR1 MNHEY and CDR2 SVGAGI.

This chain uses TRBV5-8 with TRBJ2-2; the D gene is possibly TRBD2 (5 bases). The CDR3 covers 15 residues. The V and J ends lost 6 bases and 2 bases respectively, with 14 bases between them. The V gene's germline CDR1 is SGHTS and CDR2 YDEGEE. In DNA form, the CDR3 reads TGTGCCAGCACGTTTGGACTGAAAAACACCGGGGAGCTGTTTTTT. Translating it yields CASTFGLKNTGELFF.

The chain links TRBV12-3 or TRBV12-4 to TRBJ2-7; D gene uncertain. The CDR3 contains 12 residues. V was pared by 6 bases and J by 2 bases, with 8 bases between. This CDR3 is CASSWAAYEQYF. DNA for the CDR3: TGTGCCAGCAGCTGGGCAGCCTACGAGCAGTACTTC.